The source of this T cell receptor (beta chain) is a study of T cells after yellow fever vaccination. In making TCR cDNA, 5'RACE template switching added a universal primer site and UMIs to it. TCRdb itself ran the 5' RACE reads through MiXCR, one entry per CDR3 protein. This table has a few hundred thousand distinct CDR3 sequences, roughly 8.7% appearing once. The trim removed 2 bases at V and 4 bases at J, leaving 8 bases unmatched. This CDR3 has 16 amino acids. CDR1 is KGHSH and CDR2 is LQKENI in the germline V gene. Whole-study findings and limits: At 95% to 97% for CD4 and around 91% for CD8, most primary-vaccination clones showed up again after the booster.

For this clonotype: Its matching antigen is unknown.

The specimen was CD4+ T cells sorted from PBMCs, collected 5 days after the yellow fever booster vaccination. The chain recombines TRBV18 with TRBJ1-1; TRBD1 matches at 9 bases. The TCR was taken from a man younger than 30 who received the YFV17D yellow fever vaccine. DNA of the CDR3: TGTGCCAGCTCACCAAACAGGGGGCGGGGTGGCACTGAAGCTTTCTTT. Its translation is CASSPNRGRGGTEAFF.